This T cell receptor (beta chain) was observed in a study of post-analysis software for immune sequencing data. Study-level points and caveats: When patients were compared with controls, four to six TRBV segments were more frequent, TRBV5-6, TRBV5-1 and TRBV20-1 among them. Clustering by F measure revealed strong co-clustering among samples prepared together in one batch.

V lost 2 bases, J lost 1 base, and 10 bases lay in between. This CDR3 region has 14 residues. CDR1 and CDR2 (germline): SGHKS, YYEKEE (reference sequence). cDNA libraries of TCR beta carried unique molecular identifiers. Input populations of about 0.85 to 11 million T cells gave rise to some 500,000 cDNA molecules. One entry per CDR3 protein results from TCRdb running MiXCR on the PCR reads. The sample includes some 450,000 distinct CDR3 sequences, around 40% of them seen just once. This clonotype came up a few times. Its specificity is unknown. This TCR derives from a girl aged 10-17 years with multiple sclerosis. The sequenced sample was blood. The V and J genes are TRBV5-5 and TRBJ2-7; D unclear. CDR3 nucleotide sequence: TGTGCCAGCAGCTTTGCCGGGCCATCCTACGAGCAGTACTTC. As protein: CASSFAGPSYEQYF.